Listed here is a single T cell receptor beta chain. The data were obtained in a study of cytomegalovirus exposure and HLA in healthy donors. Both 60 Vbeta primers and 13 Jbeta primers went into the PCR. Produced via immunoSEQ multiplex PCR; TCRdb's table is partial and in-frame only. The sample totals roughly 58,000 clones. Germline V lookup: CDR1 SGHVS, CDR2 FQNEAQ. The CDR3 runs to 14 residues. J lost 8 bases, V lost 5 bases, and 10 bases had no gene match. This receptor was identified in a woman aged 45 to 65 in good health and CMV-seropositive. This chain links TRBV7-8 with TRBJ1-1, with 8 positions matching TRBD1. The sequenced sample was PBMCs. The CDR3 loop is CASSPEHRGDEAFF. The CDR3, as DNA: TGTGCCAGCAGCCCGGAGCACAGGGGGGACGAAGCTTTCTTT.